This TCR beta chain is drawn from a study of STAT5B mutations in CD4+ large granular lymphocyte leukemia. Study-level results: No patients shared main leukemic clonotypes, though 25% to 30% appeared at low frequency elsewhere.

Remarks on this clone: The target antigen is unknown.

Trimming took 3 bases from V and 4 from J; bases not matched to a gene: 3. Germline V gene data show CDR1 as SGDLS and CDR2 as YYNGEE. This CDR3 is 14 amino acids long. The protocol was immunoSEQ multiplex PCR, while the TCRdb copy is restricted to in-frame clones and leaves out a portion. The table has 4,000 or so clones, roughly 72% seen once; the top ten hold over 60%. The sequence was obtained from a man in his sixties or seventies with CD4+ T-cell large granular lymphocyte leukemia. The chain joins TRBV9 to TRBJ2-1, with 8 nucleotides matching TRBD1. Sequences were obtained from PBMCs. CDR3 amino acids: CASSETGDYNEQFF. As DNA, the CDR3 is TGTGCCAGCAGCGAGACAGGGGATTACAATGAGCAGTTCTTC.